The 7 T cell receptor beta chains given below trace back to one sample, sequenced in a study of beta chain features in type 1 diabetes. Overall study findings and caveats: Type 1 diabetes patients had moderately but significantly shorter TCRB CDR3s in all four CD4+ subsets.

Expressed TCRB transcripts were sequenced, since all the RNA that had been isolated was reverse transcribed. Sequencing was performed with immunoSEQ multiplex PCR; in TCRdb, only in-frame clones are kept and a portion is missing. The table shows nearly 700,000 clones, with around an eighth occurring only once. Their antigens are not known. The sequenced sample was naive CD4+ T cells from blood. The origin of the receptors is a man between 18 and 29 years old with type 1 diabetes.

The chain joins TRBV5-1 to TRBJ2-2; D is undetermined. The germline CDR1 and CDR2 sequences are SGHRS and YFSETQ. The CDR3 has 15 residues. V was clipped by 0 bases and J by 2 bases, with 8 bases between them. DNA of the CDR3: TGCGCCAGCAGCTTGGGAGGTATCAACACCGGGGAGCTGTTTTTT. It encodes CASSLGGINTGELFF.

This clone was recorded a few times. The rearrangement links TRBV15 to TRBJ2-7, with D tentatively TRBD1 (5 bases). V was cut by 0 bases and J by 6 bases, with 15 bases left in between. CDR3 size: 15 residues. CDR1 is LNHNV and CDR2 is YYDKDF in the germline V gene (reference sequence). In DNA, the CDR3 is TGTGCCACCAGCAGAGATCGCAGTGGGGCAGGCGAGCAGTACTTC. Its protein is CATSRDRSGAGEQYF. The whole variable domain, remainder taken from reference TRBV15 and TRBJ2-7, is DAMVIQNPRYQVTQFGKPVTLSCSQTLNHNVMYWYQQKSSQAPKLLFHYYDKDFNNEADTPDNFQSRRPNTSFCFLDIRSPGLGDTAMYLCATSRDRSGAGEQYFGPGTRLTVT.

This clone was detected only a few times. The chain combines TRBV7-2 with TRBJ2-2, with a tentative D call TRBD1 (5 bases). The length of the CDR3 is 16 residues. V lost 5 bases and J 0 bases, leaving 13 bases between the germline ends. The germline gives CDR1 SGHTA, CDR2 FQGNSA. For the CDR3, the DNA is TGTGCCAGCAGCGGTGTGGGGCTGACGAACACCGGGGAGCTGTTTTTT. The encoded protein is CASSGVGLTNTGELFF.

V usage is TRBV4-1 and J usage is TRBJ2-7; a weak D match, TRBD2 (5 bases). The V gene lost 2 bases and the J gene lost 2 bases, with 10 bases spanning the gap. The CDR3 loop spans 14 amino acids. Germline lookup yields CDR1 MGHRA and CDR2 YSYEKL. CDR3 nucleotides: TGCGCCAGCAGCCAACCCACTAGTACCTACGAGCAGTACTTC. Residues: CASSQPTSTYEQYF.

The chain uses TRBV30 and TRBJ2-6; D possibly matches TRBD1 or TRBD2 (5 bases each). V shed 5 bases and J shed 0 bases, with 17 bases lying between them. This CDR3 has 17 residues. In germline, CDR1 is GTSNPN, CDR2 SVGIG (reference sequence). As DNA, the CDR3 is TGTGCCTGGTCAGGAGGCAGGGTTCCCTCTGGGGCCAACGTCCTGACTTTC. This sequence encodes CAWSGGRVPSGANVLTF.

This clone was observed a few times. The V and J genes are TRBV30 and TRBJ1-2; 7 positions match TRBD1. Per germline, CDR1 GTSNPN and CDR2 SVGIG (reference sequence). The CDR3 extends over 13 amino acids. The ends lost 0 bases at V and 12 bases at J; junction bases unmatched: 10. Here the CDR3 reads CAWSVGQVTRNTF. As DNA, the CDR3 is TGTGCCTGGAGTGTAGGACAGGTAACCCGCAACACCTTC.

This clone appeared once. The V call is TRBV11-2, the J call TRBJ2-7; tentative D call: TRBD2 (6 bases). Germline CDR1 and CDR2: SGHAT and FQNNGV. The CDR3 has 15 residues. The ends were cut back, 5 bases at V and 2 bases at J, with 16 bases in the middle. The CDR3 DNA follows: TGTGCCAGCAGCCCGCGGGGTATCGGGACCTACGAGCAGTACTTC. Translated, it gives CASSPRGIGTYEQYF.